The rows below give T cell receptor beta chains drawn from one sample of a study of OX40 agonist ivuxolimab in advanced cancers. Sequenced by immunoSEQ multiplex PCR; TCRdb stores in-frame clones only, minus some. The profile shows around 45,000 clones, around 80% of them singletons. Sample: CD4+ or CD8+ T cells sorted from blood, taken in a trial of the OX40 agonist ivuxolimab. The source of these receptors is an adult with an advanced solid tumor such as melanoma, head and neck, liver or kidney cancer. CDR3s include the opening cysteine and the closing phenylalanine or tryptophan. Each record gives: clone size, D gene, V gene, J gene, CDR3 protein, CDR3 DNA. The D gene is left open where the match is weak. The size entry is marked missing in some rows and otherwise reads once, few, many or a size class.

NA,NA,TRBV27,TRBJ2-2,CASGVDVTGELFF,TGTGCCAGCGGTGTTGACGTTACCGGGGAGCTGTTTTTT
NA,NA,TRBV5-5,TRBJ2-3,CASSSPTTDTQYF,TGTGCCAGCAGCTCTCCGACCACAGATACGCAGTATTTT
NA,NA,TRBV12-5,TRBJ2-2,CASAPLGGRGGELFF,TGTGCTAGTGCCCCTTTGGGGGGGCGAGGCGGGGAGCTGTTTTTT
NA,TRBD1,TRBV19,TRBJ2-7,CASSMAYRGTYEQYF,TGTGCCAGTAGTATGGCCTACAGGGGTACCTACGAGCAGTACTTC
NA,TRBD2,TRBV12-5,TRBJ2-5,CASAPPGLAFTVESQYF,TGTGCTAGTGCCCCTCCGGGACTAGCATTTACCGTCGAGTCCCAGTACTTC
NA,NA,TRBV30,TRBJ2-4,CAWSEEALLAKNIQYF,TGTGCCTGGAGTGAGGAGGCCTTGCTAGCCAAAAACATTCAGTACTTC
NA,NA,TRBV15,TRBJ2-7,CATSRERGREQYF,TGTGCCACCAGCAGAGAAAGGGGTAGAGAGCAGTACTTC
NA,NA,TRBV7-9,TRBJ1-2,CASSSVNYGYTF,TGTGCCAGCAGCTCTGTCAACTATGGCTACACCTTC
NA,TRBD1,TRBV20-1,TRBJ2-7,CSVQGALEQYF,TGCAGTGTACAGGGGGCGCTCGAGCAGTACTTC
NA,NA,TRBV6-1,TRBJ2-4,CASSEAQGRGLGNIQYF,TGTGCCAGCAGTGAAGCGCAAGGGCGCGGATTGGGAAACATTCAGTACTTC
NA,TRBD1,TRBV4-2,TRBJ2-7,CASSQGQGAYEQYF,TGTGCCAGCAGCCAGGGACAGGGGGCCTACGAGCAGTACTTC
NA,NA,TRBV14,TRBJ2-1,CASSRRAAVNNEQFF,TGTGCCAGCAGCCGCCGCGCAGCGGTGAACAATGAGCAGTTCTTC
NA,TRBD1,TRBV10-3,TRBJ2-7,CAISADREEQYF,TGTGCCATCAGTGCGGACAGGGAAGAGCAGTACTTC
NA,TRBD1,TRBV7-9,TRBJ2-1,CASSFQDRGNEQFF,TGTGCCAGCAGCTTCCAGGACAGGGGCAATGAGCAGTTCTTC
NA,NA,TRBV11-3,TRBJ1-3,CASSRGGRGNTIYF,TGTGCCAGCAGCCGGGGGGGTCGCGGAAACACCATATATTTT
NA,NA,TRBV7-9,TRBJ1-1,CASSLGVTTEAFF,TGTGCCAGCAGCTTAGGAGTAACCACTGAAGCTTTCTTT
NA,NA,TRBV7-5,TRBJ1-1,CASSARTENTEAFF,TGTGCCAGCAGCGCCAGAACTGAGAACACTGAAGCTTTCTTT
NA,NA,TRBV27,TRBJ2-3,CASSFSLVSAYTQYF,TGTGCCAGCAGTTTTTCCCTAGTCTCGGCCTATACGCAGTATTTT
NA,NA,TRBV6-1,TRBJ2-7,CATRGIYEQYF,TGTGCCACCCGGGGGATTTACGAGCAGTACTTC
NA,NA,TRBV5-1,TRBJ2-7,CASSPDRNIYEQYF,TGCGCCAGCAGTCCCGACAGGAATATCTACGAGCAGTACTTC
once,NA,TRBV4-3,TRBJ2-3,CASSPGLGTDTQYF,TGCGCCAGCTCCCCGGGACTTGGCACAGATACGCAGTATTTT
few,TRBD1,TRBV18,TRBJ2-2,CASSHRDRGRRDTGELFF,TGTGCCAGCTCACATCGGGACAGGGGGCGTCGGGACACCGGGGAGCTGTTTTTT
NA,TRBD2,TRBV7-9,TRBJ2-1,CALGERGVNEQFF,TGTGCCCTTGGGGAGCGGGGGGTCAATGAGCAGTTCTTC
NA,TRBD2,TRBV7-2,TRBJ2-7,CASSLRGTSGSYEQYF,TGTGCCAGCAGCTTAAGGGGGACTAGCGGGAGTTACGAGCAGTACTTC
NA,NA,TRBV2,TRBJ1-2,CAGYPGLNNYGYTF,TGTGCCGGATATCCGGGGCTGAATAACTATGGCTACACCTTC
NA,TRBD2,TRBV5-6,TRBJ2-7,CASSLGLAPSEQYF,TGTGCCAGCAGCTTGGGACTAGCCCCCTCCGAGCAGTACTTC
NA,TRBD1,TRBV19,TRBJ1-1,CASSIAQGASEAFF,TGTGCCAGTAGTATTGCACAGGGGGCGAGTGAAGCTTTCTTT
NA,NA,TRBV20-1,TRBJ1-2,CSATPDRSGTF,TGCAGTGCTACCCCTGACAGGTCTGGGACCTTC
NA,NA,TRBV16,TRBJ2-2,CASSQSRSGELFF,TGTGCCAGCAGCCAATCCCGTTCCGGGGAGCTGTTTTTT
NA,TRBD2,TRBV7-2,TRBJ2-3,CASRERGGRDTQYF,TGTGCCAGCAGGGAGCGGGGGGGCCGTGATACGCAGTATTTT
once,TRBD2,TRBV4-3,TRBJ2-7,CASSHGRGAYEQYF,TGCGCCAGCAGCCACGGGAGGGGGGCCTACGAGCAGTACTTC
NA,NA,TRBV12-2,TRBJ2-7,CASSPGTGPHSYEQYF,TGTGCCAGCAGCCCCGGGACAGGGCCCCACTCCTACGAGCAGTACTTC
few,NA,TRBV5-1,TRBJ2-5,CASSLYGAGETQYF,TGCGCCAGCAGCTTGTATGGGGCGGGTGAGACCCAGTACTTC
NA,TRBD1,TRBV6-6,TRBJ1-1,CASKRGQFGMNTEAFF,TGTGCCAGCAAGCGGGGACAGTTTGGGATGAACACTGAAGCTTTCTTT
NA,NA,TRBV27,TRBJ1-3,CASSLSIGGGNTIYF,TGTGCCAGCAGTTTATCGATAGGGGGAGGAAACACCATATATTTT
few,NA,TRBV2,TRBJ2-4,CASSERAGVAKNIQYF,TGTGCCAGCAGTGAGCGGGCAGGAGTAGCCAAAAACATTCAGTACTTC
NA,NA,TRBV6-5,TRBJ1-4,CASRRAATNEKLFF,TGTGCCAGCCGACGAGCCGCCACGAATGAAAAACTGTTTTTT
NA,NA,TRBV6-6,TRBJ2-1,CASSLGWDPRNEQFF,TGTGCCAGCAGCCTAGGCTGGGACCCGAGGAATGAGCAGTTCTTC
few,NA,TRBV11-3,TRBJ2-3,CASSLGDRRYTDTQYF,TGTGCCAGCAGCTTAGGGGATCGACGGTACACAGATACGCAGTATTTT
NA,TRBD2,TRBV7-9,TRBJ2-5,CASSLDLAGVQETQYF,TGTGCCAGCAGCTTAGACCTAGCGGGAGTCCAAGAGACCCAGTACTTC
NA,NA,TRBV12-5,TRBJ2-7,CASGLVSGSEQYF,TGTGCTAGTGGTTTGGTTTCGGGGTCCGAGCAGTACTTC
NA,NA,TRBV6-5,TRBJ1-6,CASSYSGGVNSPLHF,TGTGCCAGCAGTTACTCGGGGGGGGTAAATTCACCCCTCCACTTT
NA,NA,TRBV19,TRBJ1-1,CASSTVGNTEAFF,TGTGCCAGTTCGACGGTTGGCAACACTGAAGCTTTCTTT
NA,TRBD1,TRBV5-1,TRBJ2-3,CASSTDRGQVDTQYF,TGCGCCAGCAGCACGGACAGGGGGCAGGTAGATACGCAGTATTTT
few,TRBD2,TRBV7-3,TRBJ2-5,CASSPKGNVAGYIETQYF,TGTGCCAGCAGCCCAAAAGGGAATGTAGCGGGGTACATTGAGACCCAGTACTTC
NA,NA,TRBV19,TRBJ1-1,CASSKGIEAFF,TGTGCCAGTAGTAAGGGGATTGAAGCTTTCTTT
NA,TRBD1,TRBV5-1,TRBJ1-1,CASSASGGNTEAFF,TGCGCCAGCAGCGCCTCAGGGGGCAACACTGAAGCTTTCTTT
NA,NA,TRBV7-9,TRBJ2-3,CASSLVPSTSTDTQYF,TGTGCCAGCAGCTTAGTCCCTAGCACAAGCACAGATACGCAGTATTTT
NA,TRBD2,TRBV30,TRBJ2-7,CAWRPPGLAATYEQYF,TGTGCCTGGAGGCCTCCGGGACTAGCGGCCACCTACGAGCAGTACTTC
NA,NA,TRBV20-1,TRBJ1-4,CSGREGEKLFF,TGCAGTGGGAGGGAGGGGGAAAAATTGTTTTTT
NA,NA,TRBV10-2,TRBJ1-5,CASSVRGSNQPQHF,TGCGCCAGCAGTGTTCGGGGAAGCAATCAGCCCCAGCATTTT
NA,TRBD1,TRBV6-5,TRBJ1-5,CASSHGQGTQPQHF,TGTGCCAGCAGCCACGGACAGGGTACTCAGCCCCAGCATTTT
NA,NA,TRBV5-8,TRBJ1-1,CASSRTENTEAFF,TGTGCCAGCAGCCGGACAGAAAACACTGAAGCTTTCTTT
medium-sized,TRBD1,TRBV18,TRBJ1-2,CASSPGQGRYYGYTF,TGTGCCAGCTCACCTGGACAGGGAAGGTACTATGGCTACACCTTC
NA,TRBD1,TRBV25-1,TRBJ1-5,CASSDRGSNQPQHF,TGTGCCAGCAGTGACAGGGGGAGCAATCAGCCCCAGCATTTT
few,NA,TRBV14,TRBJ2-1,CASSLVYGDEQFF,TGTGCCAGCAGCCTCGTATATGGCGATGAGCAGTTCTTC
NA,TRBD2,TRBV2,TRBJ2-7,CASSDRLTSGGLEQYF,TGTGCCAGCAGTGATAGGTTGACTAGCGGGGGCCTCGAGCAGTACTTC
NA,TRBD1,TRBV5-1,TRBJ2-7,CASSLGGTGGPYEQYF,TGCGCCAGCAGCTTGGGCGGGACAGGGGGACCGTACGAGCAGTACTTC
NA,TRBD1,TRBV27,TRBJ2-7,CASSPRTGSGEQYF,TGTGCCAGCAGTCCCCGGACAGGGTCAGGCGAGCAGTACTTC
NA,NA,TRBV5-1,TRBJ2-5,CASSRGRTQETQYF,TGCGCCAGCAGCAGAGGACGGACCCAAGAGACCCAGTACTTC